Listed below are T cell receptor beta chains from one sample, sequenced in a study of blood T cell repertoires in COVID-19. Clones were read by immunoSEQ multiplex PCR, and TCRdb kept only the in-frame ones, dropping some. The top ten hold approximately 4% of the sample, which has tens of thousands of clones, approximately 80% seen once. The sequenced sample was PBMCs or T cells enriched from blood (not recorded which). These receptors were obtained from a woman aged 40 to 50 with acute COVID-19. CDR3s include the opening cysteine and the closing phenylalanine or tryptophan. The order of the fields is CDR3 DNA, CDR3 protein, D gene, J gene, V gene, clone size. A D gene is named only where the DNA matches it firmly. The listing skips clone size in some rows; elsewhere it reads once, few, many or a size class.

CDR3nt: TGTGCCAGCAGTTCCGGAGGACAGGGCCTCTACCTACGAGAGCAGTACTTC
CDR3aa: CASSSGGQGLYLREQYF
d_gene: TRBD1
j_gene: TRBJ2-7
v_gene: TRBV27
abundance: .

CDR3nt: TGTGCCAGCAGCAAGAGAATAGCGGGAGGGTCAGATACGCAGTATTTT
CDR3aa: CASSKRIAGGSDTQYF
d_gene: TRBD2
j_gene: TRBJ2-3
v_gene: TRBV5-6
abundance: once

CDR3nt: TGCGCCAGCAGCCAAGGGCAGGGCCCGCAGCCCCAGCATTTT
CDR3aa: CASSQGQGPQPQHF
d_gene: .
j_gene: TRBJ1-5
v_gene: TRBV4-1
abundance: .

CDR3nt: TGTGCCAGCAGTGACTCGGAGGGAGGAAGGGGCTACACCTTC
CDR3aa: CASSDSEGGRGYTF
d_gene: .
j_gene: TRBJ1-2
v_gene: TRBV6-4
abundance: medium-sized

CDR3nt: TGCGCCAGCAGCTTGGGCGGGAGGGCCGACACCGGGGAGCTGTTTTTT
CDR3aa: CASSLGGRADTGELFF
d_gene: TRBD2
j_gene: TRBJ2-2
v_gene: TRBV5-1
abundance: few

CDR3nt: TGTGCCAGCAGTTTAATGGTCCCCCGTATAGGGATGTGGGGGGATTCCTATAATTCACCCCTCCACTTT
CDR3aa: CASSLMVPRIGMWGDSYNSPLHF
d_gene: .
j_gene: TRBJ1-6
v_gene: TRBV28
abundance: .

CDR3nt: TGTGCCAGCAGTTTATTGGGGGAGGTGGGCAATCAGCCCCAGCATTTT
CDR3aa: CASSLLGEVGNQPQHF
d_gene: .
j_gene: TRBJ1-5
v_gene: TRBV28
abundance: few

CDR3nt: TGTGCCAGTAGTGGAGTCGGTGGCTACACCTTC
CDR3aa: CASSGVGGYTF
d_gene: .
j_gene: TRBJ1-2
v_gene: TRBV19
abundance: .

CDR3nt: TGCGCCAGCAGCTTGGAGGGGACAGGGTTATCGGATGGCTACACCTTC
CDR3aa: CASSLEGTGLSDGYTF
d_gene: TRBD1
j_gene: TRBJ1-2
v_gene: TRBV5-1
abundance: .

CDR3nt: TGTGCCAGCAGCCCCGGAGGGCTAGCGGGAGGGCCTGACGAGCAGTACTTC
CDR3aa: CASSPGGLAGGPDEQYF
d_gene: TRBD2
j_gene: TRBJ2-7
v_gene: TRBV5-4
abundance: .

CDR3nt: TGTGCCAGCAGCCCCGGGACAGGGGTCTCCTACGAGCAGTACTTC
CDR3aa: CASSPGTGVSYEQYF
d_gene: TRBD1
j_gene: TRBJ2-7
v_gene: TRBV9
abundance: .

CDR3nt: TGTGCCAGCAGCCTTCGTCAGGGGACTTCACCCCTCCACTTT
CDR3aa: CASSLRQGTSPLHF
d_gene: .
j_gene: TRBJ1-6
v_gene: TRBV14
abundance: .

CDR3nt: TGTGCCAGCAGCTTAGATCAGACGGGTACGCAGTATTTT
CDR3aa: CASSLDQTGTQYF
d_gene: .
j_gene: TRBJ2-3
v_gene: TRBV11-3
abundance: .

CDR3nt: TGCAGCGCAATACCGGACACAATGACGCCGGGTTCATTCTATGGCTACACCTTC
CDR3aa: CSAIPDTMTPGSFYGYTF
d_gene: .
j_gene: TRBJ1-2
v_gene: TRBV29-1
abundance: .

CDR3nt: TGTGCCAGTAGTATACAGGGGACCGGGGAGCTGTTTTTT
CDR3aa: CASSIQGTGELFF
d_gene: .
j_gene: TRBJ2-2
v_gene: TRBV19
abundance: once

CDR3nt: TGTGCCACCGGGAGGGGGCTGGCTAATGAAAAACTGTTTTTT
CDR3aa: CATGRGLANEKLFF
d_gene: TRBD1
j_gene: TRBJ1-4
v_gene: TRBV19
abundance: once

CDR3nt: TGTGCCAGCAGTGAAGCGCTTCTAGCGGAGGGGCGCACCGGGGAGCTGTTTTTT
CDR3aa: CASSEALLAEGRTGELFF
d_gene: TRBD2
j_gene: TRBJ2-2
v_gene: TRBV6-1
abundance: .

CDR3nt: TGTGCCAGCAGTAATCCAGGGGGAGGAGCTTTCTTT
CDR3aa: CASSNPGGGAFF
d_gene: TRBD1
j_gene: TRBJ1-1
v_gene: TRBV6-5
abundance: few

CDR3nt: TGTGCCAGTACGTCGACAGGGTTTGCTGAAAAACTGTTTTTT
CDR3aa: CASTSTGFAEKLFF
d_gene: TRBD1
j_gene: TRBJ1-4
v_gene: TRBV19
abundance: .

CDR3nt: TGTGCCAGCAGCCAGACCGGGACAGGGTTGTACGAGCAGTACTTC
CDR3aa: CASSQTGTGLYEQYF
d_gene: TRBD1
j_gene: TRBJ2-7
v_gene: TRBV14
abundance: .

CDR3nt: TGCGCCAGCAGCCAATACAACCCGGACAGCGAGGCTGGAAACACCATATATTTT
CDR3aa: CASSQYNPDSEAGNTIYF
d_gene: .
j_gene: TRBJ1-3
v_gene: TRBV5-1
abundance: .

CDR3nt: TGTGCCAGTAAGGGACAGAGACAAGAGACCCAGTACTTC
CDR3aa: CASKGQRQETQYF
d_gene: TRBD1
j_gene: TRBJ2-5
v_gene: TRBV19
abundance: .

CDR3nt: TGTGCCAGCAGTTCACAGGGCCGGGGCTACACCTTC
CDR3aa: CASSSQGRGYTF
d_gene: .
j_gene: TRBJ1-2
v_gene: TRBV27
abundance: .

CDR3nt: TGTGCCAGCAAACTGGGACAGGGGGTAGAAAAACTGTTTTTT
CDR3aa: CASKLGQGVEKLFF
d_gene: TRBD1
j_gene: TRBJ1-4
v_gene: TRBV28
abundance: .

CDR3nt: TGTGCCAGCAGCTTCGATACCGGGACAGGGGCCGGAGGCTACACCTTC
CDR3aa: CASSFDTGTGAGGYTF
d_gene: TRBD1
j_gene: TRBJ1-2
v_gene: TRBV5-6
abundance: .

CDR3nt: TGTGCCAGCAGCTTAGCTTGGGGGCTCAGCTCCTACGAGCAGTACTTC
CDR3aa: CASSLAWGLSSYEQYF
d_gene: .
j_gene: TRBJ2-7
v_gene: TRBV7-9
abundance: .

CDR3nt: TGTGCCAGCAGCGGGGACAGCCTTAGCTATGGCTACACCTTC
CDR3aa: CASSGDSLSYGYTF
d_gene: TRBD1
j_gene: TRBJ1-2
v_gene: TRBV28
abundance: .

CDR3nt: TGCAGCGGTGGGACATCGGGGACGAACACTGAAGCTTTCTTT
CDR3aa: CSGGTSGTNTEAFF
d_gene: .
j_gene: TRBJ1-1
v_gene: TRBV29-1
abundance: .

CDR3nt: TGTGCCAGCAGCCCGCTCGGGGGGACTGAAGCTTTCTTT
CDR3aa: CASSPLGGTEAFF
d_gene: .
j_gene: TRBJ1-1
v_gene: TRBV3-1/TRBV3-2
abundance: .

CDR3nt: TGTGCCAGCAGCTTACCGGGACAGGGTACAAACACCATATATTTT
CDR3aa: CASSLPGQGTNTIYF
d_gene: TRBD1
j_gene: TRBJ1-3
v_gene: TRBV5-6
abundance: .

CDR3nt: TGCAGTGCCAGTAGCGGGGGGGCGACAGAGACCCAGTACTTC
CDR3aa: CSASSGGATETQYF
d_gene: TRBD2
j_gene: TRBJ2-5
v_gene: TRBV20-1
abundance: once

CDR3nt: TGTGCCACCAGTGATTTAGCGGCGGGGGGGACCCAGTACTTC
CDR3aa: CATSDLAAGGTQYF
d_gene: TRBD2
j_gene: TRBJ2-5
v_gene: TRBV24-1
abundance: few

CDR3nt: TGTGCCAGCAGCGGGGAGGGTAGCGAGACCCAGTACTTC
CDR3aa: CASSGEGSETQYF
d_gene: TRBD2
j_gene: TRBJ2-5
v_gene: TRBV5-4
abundance: .

CDR3nt: TGTGCCACCAGCGGATCTAGGGGTGCGAACACCGGGGAGCTGTTTTTT
CDR3aa: CATSGSRGANTGELFF
d_gene: .
j_gene: TRBJ2-2
v_gene: TRBV15
abundance: few

CDR3nt: TGTGCCAGCAGTTCCACGGGACAGCCTCTTGGGGGCTACACCTTC
CDR3aa: CASSSTGQPLGGYTF
d_gene: TRBD1
j_gene: TRBJ1-2
v_gene: TRBV28
abundance: once

CDR3nt: TGTGCCAGCAGACCAGACAGGGCTTCAGATACGCAGTATTTT
CDR3aa: CASRPDRASDTQYF
d_gene: TRBD1
j_gene: TRBJ2-3
v_gene: TRBV5-4
abundance: .

CDR3nt: TGTGCCAGCAGCCAAGATACAGGGGGACACAATGAGCAGTTCTTC
CDR3aa: CASSQDTGGHNEQFF
d_gene: TRBD1
j_gene: TRBJ2-1
v_gene: TRBV3-1/TRBV3-2
abundance: once

CDR3nt: TGTGCCAGCAATTCCGGGACTAGCGGGTCCCCCTCCTACAATGAGCAGTTCTTC
CDR3aa: CASNSGTSGSPSYNEQFF
d_gene: TRBD2
j_gene: TRBJ2-1
v_gene: TRBV5-6
abundance: .

CDR3nt: TGTGCCAGCAGCGCGACTAGCTCCTACGAGCAGTACTTC
CDR3aa: CASSATSSYEQYF
d_gene: .
j_gene: TRBJ2-7
v_gene: TRBV9
abundance: .

CDR3nt: TGCGCCAGCAGCCTGGAGTACGGGGATCAGCCCCAGCATTTT
CDR3aa: CASSLEYGDQPQHF
d_gene: .
j_gene: TRBJ1-5
v_gene: TRBV5-1
abundance: .

CDR3nt: TGCGCCAGCAGCGTCCCGACAGGGGTCCAAGAGACCCAGTACTTC
CDR3aa: CASSVPTGVQETQYF
d_gene: TRBD1
j_gene: TRBJ2-5
v_gene: TRBV5-1
abundance: once

CDR3nt: TGTGCCAGCAGCTTTTCAAGTACTAGCACAGATACGCAGTATTTT
CDR3aa: CASSFSSTSTDTQYF
d_gene: .
j_gene: TRBJ2-3
v_gene: TRBV5-5
abundance: .

CDR3nt: TGTGCCAGCAGGATTTCTAGCTCCTATAATTCACCCCTCCACTTT
CDR3aa: CASRISSSYNSPLHF
d_gene: .
j_gene: TRBJ1-6
v_gene: TRBV27
abundance: .

CDR3nt: TGCAGTACACAACAGGGGTACGAGCAGTACTTC
CDR3aa: CSTQQGYEQYF
d_gene: TRBD1
j_gene: TRBJ2-7
v_gene: TRBV20-1
abundance: .

CDR3nt: TGTGCCAGCAGCAGACAAATCCGAAACACCATATATTTT
CDR3aa: CASSRQIRNTIYF
d_gene: .
j_gene: TRBJ1-3
v_gene: TRBV7-6
abundance: .

CDR3nt: TGCGCCAGCAGGCCCGACAGGGGAGGCTACACCTTC
CDR3aa: CASRPDRGGYTF
d_gene: TRBD1
j_gene: TRBJ1-2
v_gene: TRBV5-1
abundance: .

CDR3nt: TGTGCCAGCTCACCGAGCGGGAGGGAAGAGACCCAGTACTTC
CDR3aa: CASSPSGREETQYF
d_gene: TRBD2
j_gene: TRBJ2-5
v_gene: TRBV18
abundance: .

CDR3nt: TGTGCCAGCAGCTTAAGGGGGGGTGACAGCACCTACGAGCAGTACTTC
CDR3aa: CASSLRGGDSTYEQYF
d_gene: TRBD2
j_gene: TRBJ2-7
v_gene: TRBV7-3
abundance: .

CDR3nt: TGCAGTGCTAGTCCGGGTCCGAACACTGAAGCTTTCTTT
CDR3aa: CSASPGPNTEAFF
d_gene: .
j_gene: TRBJ1-1
v_gene: TRBV20-1
abundance: .

CDR3nt: TGTGCCAGCAGTTTGAGGGTGTTTGAAAAACTGTTTTTT
CDR3aa: CASSLRVFEKLFF
d_gene: .
j_gene: TRBJ1-4
v_gene: TRBV27
abundance: .

CDR3nt: TGTGCCAGCTCACCACCGTGGGACAGCGCTAACTATGGCTACACCTTC
CDR3aa: CASSPPWDSANYGYTF
d_gene: TRBD1
j_gene: TRBJ1-2
v_gene: TRBV18
abundance: .

CDR3nt: TGTGCCAGTATCCGGACAGGGGGTGAAGCTTTCTTT
CDR3aa: CASIRTGGEAFF
d_gene: TRBD1
j_gene: TRBJ1-1
v_gene: TRBV19
abundance: once

CDR3nt: TGTGCCAGCAGCCGACCAGGGACAGGGAACACCGGGGAGCTGTTTTTT
CDR3aa: CASSRPGTGNTGELFF
d_gene: TRBD1
j_gene: TRBJ2-2
v_gene: TRBV11-2
abundance: few

CDR3nt: TGTGCCAGCTCGCAGACAGGGGCTAACACTGAAGCTTTCTTT
CDR3aa: CASSQTGANTEAFF
d_gene: TRBD1
j_gene: TRBJ1-1
v_gene: TRBV18
abundance: .

CDR3nt: TGTGCCAGCAGTGACTTAAGCGGGACCTCCTACAATGAGCAGTTCTTC
CDR3aa: CASSDLSGTSYNEQFF
d_gene: TRBD2
j_gene: TRBJ2-1
v_gene: TRBV6-4
abundance: few

CDR3nt: TGTGCCAGCAGTGACTACCAGGTCTACACCGGGAAGAACAAAGAGACCCAGTACTTC
CDR3aa: CASSDYQVYTGKNKETQYF
d_gene: .
j_gene: TRBJ2-5
v_gene: TRBV27
abundance: .

CDR3nt: TGTGCCACCAGCAGAGGCTTAGACAGGGAAAGTGGCTACACCTTC
CDR3aa: CATSRGLDRESGYTF
d_gene: TRBD1
j_gene: TRBJ1-2
v_gene: TRBV15
abundance: .

CDR3nt: TGTGCCAGCAGCTTAGCGCGCGGGAGCACAGATACGCAGTATTTT
CDR3aa: CASSLARGSTDTQYF
d_gene: .
j_gene: TRBJ2-3
v_gene: TRBV7-9
abundance: .

CDR3nt: TGCGCCAGCAGCTTGGGTAGTGATCAGCCCCAGCATTTT
CDR3aa: CASSLGSDQPQHF
d_gene: .
j_gene: TRBJ1-5
v_gene: TRBV5-1
abundance: .

CDR3nt: TGTGCCAGCAGCTCCAACTTGGGGGGGATTGAGCAGTTCTTC
CDR3aa: CASSSNLGGIEQFF
d_gene: TRBD2
j_gene: TRBJ2-1
v_gene: TRBV7-9
abundance: .